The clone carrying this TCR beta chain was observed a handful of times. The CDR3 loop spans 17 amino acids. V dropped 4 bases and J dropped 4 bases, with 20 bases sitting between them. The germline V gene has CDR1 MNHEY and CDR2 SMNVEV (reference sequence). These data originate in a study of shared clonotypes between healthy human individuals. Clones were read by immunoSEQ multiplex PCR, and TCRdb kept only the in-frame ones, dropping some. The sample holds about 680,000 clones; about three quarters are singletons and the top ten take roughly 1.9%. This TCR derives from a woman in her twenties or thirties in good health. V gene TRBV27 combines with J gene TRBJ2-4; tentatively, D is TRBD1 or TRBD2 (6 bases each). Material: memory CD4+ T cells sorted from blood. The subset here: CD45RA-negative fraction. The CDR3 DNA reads TGTGCCAGCAGTTCCTCCCTGGGGGGACAACTAAAAAACATTCAGTACTTC. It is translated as CASSSSLGGQLKNIQYF.